These T cell receptor beta chains were read from a single sample in a study of cytomegalovirus exposure and HLA in healthy donors. Method: immunoSEQ multiplex PCR; TCRdb's copy keeps in-frame clones and lacks some. The sample shows 100,000 to 150,000 clones, approximately 85% of them seen only once. The source material was PBMCs. These receptors originate from a young man in good health and CMV-seronegative. Both conserved end residues are part of each CDR3. The D gene is left open where the match is weak. Clone size is stated in some rows and not others, as once, few, many or a class when expanded.

J,length,V,size,D,DNA,CDR3
TRBJ1-1,15,TRBV7-2,-,-,TGTGCCAGCAGCTTAGCCCGGACAGCTAACACTGAAGCTTTCTTT,CASSLARTANTEAFF
TRBJ2-7,11,TRBV9,-,-,TGTGCCAGCAGCGGTACCTACGAGCAGTACTTC,CASSGTYEQYF
TRBJ1-1,14,TRBV11-2,-,TRBD1,TGTGCCAGCAGCGTGCACAGGGGTGACACTGAAGCTTTCTTT,CASSVHRGDTEAFF
TRBJ2-7,15,TRBV21-1,few,-,TGTGCCAGCAGCAAATATAGACAGGGAGACTACGAGCAGTACTTC,CASSKYRQGDYEQYF
TRBJ2-7,18,TRBV18,-,TRBD1,TGTGCCAGCTCACCCTCCGGGACAGAACTAGTTGGCTCCTACGAGCAGTACTTC,CASSPSGTELVGSYEQYF
TRBJ2-6,21,TRBV19,once,TRBD2,TGTGCCAGTGGCCCCAGGTGGCTAGCGGGAGGGCCACTCTCTGGGGCCAACGTCCTGACTTTC,CASGPRWLAGGPLSGANVLTF
TRBJ1-1,16,TRBV18,-,TRBD1,TGTGCCAGCTCACCTTGGGACAGGGGGATGAACACTGAAGCTTTCTTT,CASSPWDRGMNTEAFF
TRBJ2-3,16,TRBV5-1,-,TRBD2,TGCGCCAGCAGCTCAAAGACTAGCGGCATCGCGGATACGCAGTATTTT,CASSSKTSGIADTQYF
TRBJ2-1,20,TRBV10-3,-,TRBD2,TGTGCCATCCTCTCTCGCCGAACTAGCGGGGGGGACCACTCCTACAATGAGCAGTTCTTC,CAILSRRTSGGDHSYNEQFF
TRBJ2-5,14,TRBV18,-,-,TGTGCCAGCTCACCATCGGGTGGCCAAGAGACCCAGTACTTC,CASSPSGGQETQYF
TRBJ2-7,14,TRBV6-6,-,-,TGTGCCAGCAGTTACCAAGGCGAGGGTTCTCAGGAGTACTTC,CASSYQGEGSQEYF
TRBJ1-4,16,TRBV30,-,TRBD1,TGTGCCTGGAGTGGGCGGGACAGGGGACCAAATGAAAAACTGTTTTTT,CAWSGRDRGPNEKLFF
TRBJ2-1,18,TRBV6-4,-,TRBD2,TGTGCCAGCAGTGACTCCACTAGCGGGAGTGGAGCCTACAATGAGCAGTTCTTC,CASSDSTSGSGAYNEQFF
TRBJ1-5,16,TRBV18,-,-,TGTGCCAGCTCACCACCTGGGGCTAATAGCAATCAGCCCCAGCATTTT,CASSPPGANSNQPQHF
TRBJ1-6,16,TRBV30,few,-,TGTGCCTGGATGGGACACCTAAGGGGGTATAATTCACCCCTCCACTTT,CAWMGHLRGYNSPLHF
TRBJ2-5,15,TRBV5-4,-,-,TGTGCCAGCAGCTTGCCAGGACAAATGTTGGAGACCCAGTACTTC,CASSLPGQMLETQYF
TRBJ1-1,18,TRBV30,-,TRBD1,TGTGCCTGGCGCTCAGGCCTTGCGGGACAGGGTCTCTGGACTGAAGCTTTCTTT,CAWRSGLAGQGLWTEAFF
TRBJ1-2,15,TRBV12-5,-,TRBD1,TGTGCTAGTGGTTGGGGGACAGGGGAATCCTATGGCTACACCTTC,CASGWGTGESYGYTF
TRBJ1-4,15,TRBV25-1,-,TRBD1,TGTGCCAGCAGCCTGACCGGGACAGGGGCTGAAAAACTGTTTTTT,CASSLTGTGAEKLFF
TRBJ2-3,15,TRBV2,-,-,TGTGCCAGCAGTGGGCTAGCAGTGGCCATTGGTACGCAGTATTTT,CASSGLAVAIGTQYF
TRBJ2-3,15,TRBV9,-,TRBD2,TGTGCCAGCAGCACCTCGGGGGGATTCACAGATACGCAGTATTTT,CASSTSGGFTDTQYF
TRBJ2-3,17,TRBV6-1,-,TRBD2,TGTGCCAGCAGTGAAGCGCTAGCGGGGTTTATTAAAGATACGCAGTATTTT,CASSEALAGFIKDTQYF
TRBJ2-3,15,TRBV2,once,-,TGTGCCAGCAGACCCCGGGACAAGGAAACAGATACGCAGTATTTT,CASRPRDKETDTQYF
TRBJ2-3,16,TRBV4-1,-,TRBD2,TGCGCCAGCAGCCAAATCCTAGCGGGGGGCCAAGATACGCAGTATTTT,CASSQILAGGQDTQYF
TRBJ2-5,16,TRBV7-2,-,TRBD2,TGTGCCAGCAGCCCTCAGGGACTAGCGGGGGGGGAGACCCAGTACTTC,CASSPQGLAGGETQYF
TRBJ1-2,18,TRBV15,-,TRBD1,TGTGCCACCAGCAGTGGTCCGTTTTCGGGACAGGGACTCTATGGCTACACCTTC,CATSSGPFSGQGLYGYTF
TRBJ1-5,16,TRBV5-1,once,-,TGCGCCAGCAGCTTGGCCCCCCTAGGAGGCAATCAGCCCCAGCATTTT,CASSLAPLGGNQPQHF
TRBJ2-2,16,TRBV18,-,TRBD2,TGTGCCAGCTCACCAAAGGCTAGCGGCTACACCGGGGAGCTGTTTTTT,CASSPKASGYTGELFF
TRBJ1-5,16,TRBV7-8,-,TRBD1,TGTGCCAGCAGCTTAGCGGGCGACAGGGTTGGCCAGCCCCAGCATTTT,CASSLAGDRVGQPQHF
TRBJ1-6,13,TRBV29-1,-,TRBD1,TGCAGCGTTGCCCGGACAGGGGATTCACCCCTCCACTTT,CSVARTGDSPLHF
TRBJ2-5,13,TRBV5-6,-,-,TGTGCCAGCAGCTTAGGAGTGCAAGAGACCCAGTACTTC,CASSLGVQETQYF
TRBJ2-2,16,TRBV4-2,-,TRBD1,TGTGCCAGCAGCCACCGACAGGGGGCGGACACCGGGGAGCTGTTTTTT,CASSHRQGADTGELFF